The text below deals with one TCR beta chain. Its antigen is not known. Sequencing used immunoSEQ multiplex PCR; TCRdb keeps in-frame clones, though not all of them. This repertoire shows 15,000 to 20,000 clones, approximately 85% found once; its top ten account for about 25%. This record comes from a study of radiotherapy plus CTLA-4 blockade in lung cancer. Study background: Of the patients, roughly 20% showed objective responses and about 30% attained disease control. Study results and limitations: Expansion in blood of tumor-derived TCR clones was seen after radiotherapy plus ipilimumab.

Germline CDR1 and CDR2: SGHAT and FQNNGV. Deletions cut 7 bases from V and 3 bases from J, with 27 bases between. This CDR3 spans 18 amino acids. The sequences come from peripheral blood, collected from a patient treated with radiotherapy plus ipilimumab. This sequence was found in a human donor with non-small cell lung cancer whose response to radiotherapy plus ipilimumab could not be evaluated. The chain recombines TRBV11-2 with TRBJ1-1, with D perhaps TRBD1 (5 bases). The DNA for the CDR3 is TGTGCCAGCACCGACCCCTACAGGCAACTGAAACGGGACACTGAAGCTTTCTTT. Translation gives CASTDPYRQLKRDTEAFF.